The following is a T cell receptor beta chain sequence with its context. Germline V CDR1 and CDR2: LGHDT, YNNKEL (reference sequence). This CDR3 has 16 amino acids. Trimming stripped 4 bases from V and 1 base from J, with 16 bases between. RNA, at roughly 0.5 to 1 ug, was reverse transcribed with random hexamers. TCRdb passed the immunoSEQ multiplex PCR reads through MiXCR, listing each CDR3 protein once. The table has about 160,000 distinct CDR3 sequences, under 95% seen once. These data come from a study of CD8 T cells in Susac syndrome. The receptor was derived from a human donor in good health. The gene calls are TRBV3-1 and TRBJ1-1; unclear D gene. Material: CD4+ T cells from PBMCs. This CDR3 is CASSPLWVGGNTEAFF. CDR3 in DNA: TGTGCCAGCAGCCCCCTATGGGTGGGCGGGAACACTGAAGCTTTCTTT. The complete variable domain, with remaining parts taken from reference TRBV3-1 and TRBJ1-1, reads DTAVSQTPKYLVTQMGNDKSIKCEQNLGHDTMYWYKQDSKKFLKIMFSYNNKELIINETVPNRFSPKSPDKAHLNLHINSLELGDSAVYFCASSPLWVGGNTEAFFGQGTRLTVV.